This TCR beta chain is drawn from a study of graft-versus-host responses after intestinal transplantation. At the level of the study: Among the recipients, transplants were multivisceral, liver-intestinal, or isolated intestinal.

Assay used: immunoSEQ multiplex PCR; TCRdb lists only in-frame clones, some missing. The table lists around 45,000 clones, about 95% of them singletons. The germline V and J ends were trimmed by 5 bases and 0 bases, with 17 bases remaining between them. The CDR3 contains 16 residues. Per the germline V gene, CDR1 is MNHNY and CDR2 is SVGAGI (reference sequence). The TCR comes from a human patient who received an intestinal transplant, so some T cells may come from the graft donor. The chain uses TRBV6-6 and TRBJ2-7; a possible D gene is TRBD2 (8 bases). Source: PBMCs, taken 330 to 350 days after intestinal transplant. The chain's CDR3 is CASSPTGGDSSYEQYF. DNA for the CDR3: TGTGCCAGCAGTCCCACCGGGGGGGACAGCTCCTACGAGCAGTACTTC.